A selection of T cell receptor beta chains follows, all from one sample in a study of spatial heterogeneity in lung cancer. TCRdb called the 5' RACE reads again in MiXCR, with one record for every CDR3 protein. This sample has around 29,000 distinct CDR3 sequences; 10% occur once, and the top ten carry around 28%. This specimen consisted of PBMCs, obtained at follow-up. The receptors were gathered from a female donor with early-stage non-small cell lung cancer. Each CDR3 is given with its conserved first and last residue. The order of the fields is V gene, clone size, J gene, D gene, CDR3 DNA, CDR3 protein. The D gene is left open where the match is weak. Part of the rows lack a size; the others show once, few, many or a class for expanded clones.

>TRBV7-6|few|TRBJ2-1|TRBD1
TGTGCCAGCAGCCCCCGGGACAGTCTTTACAATGAGCAGTTCTTC
CASSPRDSLYNEQFF
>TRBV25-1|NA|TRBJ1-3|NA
TGTGCCAGCAGGGTCCACTCTGGAAACACCATATATTTT
CASRVHSGNTIYF
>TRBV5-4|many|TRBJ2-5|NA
TGTGCCAGCAGCTTGCGTGAGACAGTAGAGACCCAGTACTTC
CASSLRETVETQYF
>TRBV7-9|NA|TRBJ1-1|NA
TGTGCCAGCGGGACACCGAACACTGAAGCTTTCTTT
CASGTPNTEAFF
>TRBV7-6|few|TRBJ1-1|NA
TGTGCCAGCAGCTTAGAAATGGGGGGCAGGAACACTGAAGCTTTCTTT
CASSLEMGGRNTEAFF
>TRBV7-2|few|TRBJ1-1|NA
TGTGCCAGCAGCTTAGGGTGGGGTTATATGAACACTGAAGCTTTCTTT
CASSLGWGYMNTEAFF
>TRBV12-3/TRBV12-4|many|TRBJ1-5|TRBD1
TGTGCCAGCAGTCCTACAGGGGACGGCAATCAGCCCCAGCATTTT
CASSPTGDGNQPQHF
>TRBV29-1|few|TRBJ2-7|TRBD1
TGCAGCGTTGGAATAGGGTCGGGGACAGGCTACGAGCAGTACTTC
CSVGIGSGTGYEQYF
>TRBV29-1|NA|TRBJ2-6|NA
TGCAGCGTTGTTATTTCCGGACAGCCGACCCTTAGCTCTGGGGCCAACGTCCTGACTTTC
CSVVISGQPTLSSGANVLTF
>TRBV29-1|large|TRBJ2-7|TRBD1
TGCAGCGTTGAAGTGGGGGACAGGGGCTACGAGCAGTACTTC
CSVEVGDRGYEQYF
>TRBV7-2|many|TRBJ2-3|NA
TGTGCCAGCAGACGGGGACGCACTAGCACAGATACGCAGTATTTT
CASRRGRTSTDTQYF
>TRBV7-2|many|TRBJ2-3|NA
TGTGCCAGCAGCTTAGTGAGGGGGCGGGGAGATACGCAGTATTTT
CASSLVRGRGDTQYF
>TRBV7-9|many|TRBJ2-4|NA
TGTGCCAGCAGCTTGAGTACTACAGCCAAAAACATTCAGTACTTC
CASSLSTTAKNIQYF
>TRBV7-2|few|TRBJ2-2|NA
TGTGCCAGCAGCTCCCGGGACGGACCGAACACCGGGGAGCTGTTTTTT
CASSSRDGPNTGELFF
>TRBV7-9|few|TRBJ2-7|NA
TGTGCCAGCAGCTCGATAGGGGGGAACGAGCAGTACTTC
CASSSIGGNEQYF
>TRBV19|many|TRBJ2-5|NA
TGTGCCAGTAGTATACGCCGGGACCCTCGGGAGACCCAGTACTTC
CASSIRRDPRETQYF
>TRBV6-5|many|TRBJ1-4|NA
TGTGCCAGCAGTTACTCGGGGGCGGCTAATGAAAAACTGTTTTTT
CASSYSGAANEKLFF
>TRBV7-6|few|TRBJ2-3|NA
TGTGCCAGCAGCCCCTTCTCAACTAGCACAGATACGCAGTATTTT
CASSPFSTSTDTQYF
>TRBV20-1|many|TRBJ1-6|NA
TGCAGTGTGGCCCCGGGGGGTACGGGGTCACCCCTCCACTTT
CSVAPGGTGSPLHF
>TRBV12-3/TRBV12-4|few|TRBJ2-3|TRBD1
TGTGCCAGCAGCCAAGACAGGGTTACGCAGTATTTT
CASSQDRVTQYF
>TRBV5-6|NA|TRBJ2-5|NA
TGTGCCAGCAGCTTGGCCAAGGGGACCCAGTACTTC
CASSLAKGTQYF
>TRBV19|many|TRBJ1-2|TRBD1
TGTGCCAGTAGGACCGGGACAGGCGGGAACTATGGCTACACCTTC
CASRTGTGGNYGYTF
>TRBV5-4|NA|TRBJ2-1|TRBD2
TGTGCCAGCAGCCCCGGTTTGGTAGCGGGGGGGCCAGGGTTCTTC
CASSPGLVAGGPGFF
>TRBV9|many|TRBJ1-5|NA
TGTGCCAGCAGCGTAGACGCAAATAGCAATCAGCCCCAGCATTTT
CASSVDANSNQPQHF
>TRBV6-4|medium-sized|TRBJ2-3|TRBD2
TGTGCCAGCAGTTTAGCGGGGGGCACAGATACGCAGTATTTT
CASSLAGGTDTQYF
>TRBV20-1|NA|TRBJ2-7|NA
TGCAGTGCTAGAGCGGTAGGCCCCTACGAGCAGTACTTC
CSARAVGPYEQYF
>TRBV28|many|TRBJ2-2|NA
TGTGCCAGCAGTTTAAGAAACACCGGGGAGCTGTTTTTT
CASSLRNTGELFF
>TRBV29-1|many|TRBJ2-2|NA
TGCAGCGTTGATGCTAGGGGGGAGGGAAACACCGGGGAGCTGTTTTTT
CSVDARGEGNTGELFF
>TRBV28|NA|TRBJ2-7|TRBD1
TGTGCCAGCAGTTTCCCGACAGGGTTCAGGTCCTACGAGCAGTACTTC
CASSFPTGFRSYEQYF
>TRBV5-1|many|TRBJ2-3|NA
TGCGCCAGCAGCTTGGACAGGGCAAGCACAGATACGCAGTATTTT
CASSLDRASTDTQYF
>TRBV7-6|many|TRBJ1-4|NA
TGTGCCAGCAGCCGTTTAGGCATGGGGGAAGAAAAACTGTTTTTT
CASSRLGMGEEKLFF
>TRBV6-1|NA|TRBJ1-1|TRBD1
TGTGCCAGCAGTGAAGAGACAGGGATTGAAGCTTTCTTT
CASSEETGIEAFF
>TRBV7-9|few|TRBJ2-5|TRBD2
TGTGCCAGCAGCTCCCACCCCGGGGGGGCGATAGGTATGGAGACCCAGTACTTC
CASSSHPGGAIGMETQYF
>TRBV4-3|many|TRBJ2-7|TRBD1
TGCGCCAGCAGCCTCGCCCGGGACAGCTACGAGCAGTACTTC
CASSLARDSYEQYF
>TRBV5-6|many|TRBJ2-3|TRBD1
TGTGCCAGCAGCCTCCGGTCGACAGGGGGAGATACGCAGTATTTT
CASSLRSTGGDTQYF
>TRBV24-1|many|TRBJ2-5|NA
TGTGCCACCAGTGACCCCACAGGAGACCCGGAGACCCAGTACTTC
CATSDPTGDPETQYF
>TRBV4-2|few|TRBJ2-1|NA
TGTGCCAGCAGCCTCGGGGTCGGGAGCTCCTACAATGAGCAGTTCTTC
CASSLGVGSSYNEQFF
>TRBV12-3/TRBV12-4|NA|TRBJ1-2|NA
TGTGCCAGCAGTTTATCCAGCTCCACGGGCTATGGCTACACCTTC
CASSLSSSTGYGYTF
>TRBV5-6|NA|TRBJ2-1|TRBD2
TGTGCCAGCAGCACTGGGACTAGCAGGGGCAATGAGCAGTTCTTC
CASSTGTSRGNEQFF
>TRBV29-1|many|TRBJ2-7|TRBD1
TGCAGCGTTGCGACAGGGGCTTCCTACGAGCAGTACTTC
CSVATGASYEQYF
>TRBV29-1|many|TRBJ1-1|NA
TGCAGCGTTGGTAGGGGGAGTAACACTGAAGCTTTCTTT
CSVGRGSNTEAFF
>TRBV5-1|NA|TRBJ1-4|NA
TGCGCCACCGCTCCTGATTCGGGGGAAAAACTGTTTTTT
CATAPDSGEKLFF
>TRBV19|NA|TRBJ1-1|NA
TGTGTCAGTACTACGACAGGCATGAACACTGAAGCTTTCTTT
CVSTTTGMNTEAFF
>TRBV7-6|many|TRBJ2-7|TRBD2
TGTGCCAGCAGCTTAAGGTCCTCCCTTACCCGACTAGCTGATGACGAGCAGTACTTC
CASSLRSSLTRLADDEQYF
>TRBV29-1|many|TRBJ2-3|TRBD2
TGCAGCGTTGAAACTAGCGGGGGAGAGCTACGATCTAGCACAGATACGCAGTATTTT
CSVETSGGELRSSTDTQYF
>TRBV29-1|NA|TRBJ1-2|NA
TGCAGCGTTGAAGATTACGGGGTTATGGATGGCTACACCTTC
CSVEDYGVMDGYTF
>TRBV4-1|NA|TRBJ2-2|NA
TGCGCCAGCAGCACACAGAGACTGACCGGGGAGCTGTTTTTT
CASSTQRLTGELFF
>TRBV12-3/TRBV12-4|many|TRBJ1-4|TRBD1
TGTGCCAGCAGTCTCAGGGACAGGGGACGAGAAAAACTGTTTTTT
CASSLRDRGREKLFF
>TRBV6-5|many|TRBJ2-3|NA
TGTGCCAGCAGTTACGGACAGAGCACAGATACGCAGTATTTT
CASSYGQSTDTQYF
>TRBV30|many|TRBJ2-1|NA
TGTGCCTGGAGTCCCACACATGAGCAGTTCTTC
CAWSPTHEQFF
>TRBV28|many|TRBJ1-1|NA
TGTGCCAGCAGTCTGACCCCCCGTTTGAACACTGAAGCTTTCTTT
CASSLTPRLNTEAFF
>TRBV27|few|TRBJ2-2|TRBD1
TGTGCCAGCAGTGCCGGGACAGGGCCCACCGGGGAGCTGTTTTTT
CASSAGTGPTGELFF
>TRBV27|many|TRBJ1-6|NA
TGTGCCAGCAGCTCGACAGCAGATAATTCACCCCTCCACTTT
CASSSTADNSPLHF
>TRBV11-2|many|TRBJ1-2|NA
TGTGCCAGCAGCTTAGTTGGCAGGGGTGACTATGGCTACACCTTC
CASSLVGRGDYGYTF
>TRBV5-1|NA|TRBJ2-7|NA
TGCGCCAGCGGGCGAGGATCCTACGAGCAGTACTTC
CASGRGSYEQYF
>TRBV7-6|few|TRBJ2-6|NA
TGTGCCAGCAGCAACAGTATCTCTGGGGCCAACGTCCTGACTTTC
CASSNSISGANVLTF
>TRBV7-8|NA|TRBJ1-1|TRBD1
TGTGCCAGCAGCAACACCGGGACAGGGGGCATGACTGAAGCTTTCTTT
CASSNTGTGGMTEAFF